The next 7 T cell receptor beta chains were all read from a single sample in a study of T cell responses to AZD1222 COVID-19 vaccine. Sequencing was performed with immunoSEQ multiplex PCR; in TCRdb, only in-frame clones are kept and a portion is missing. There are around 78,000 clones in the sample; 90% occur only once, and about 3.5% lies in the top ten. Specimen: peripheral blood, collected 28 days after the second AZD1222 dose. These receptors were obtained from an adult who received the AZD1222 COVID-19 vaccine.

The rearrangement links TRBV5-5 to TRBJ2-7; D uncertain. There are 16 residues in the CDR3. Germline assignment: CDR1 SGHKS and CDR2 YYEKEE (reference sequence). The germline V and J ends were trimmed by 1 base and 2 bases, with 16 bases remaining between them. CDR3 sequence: CASSLSSSVGAYEQYF. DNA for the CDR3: TGTGCCAGCAGCTTGTCGTCCTCAGTTGGGGCCTACGAGCAGTACTTC.

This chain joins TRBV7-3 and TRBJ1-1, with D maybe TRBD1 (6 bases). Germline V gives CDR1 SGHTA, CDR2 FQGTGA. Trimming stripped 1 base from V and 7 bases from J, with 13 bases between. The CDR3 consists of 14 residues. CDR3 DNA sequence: TGTGCCAGCAGCTTAAAGGGGGGCGTCGGTGAAGCTTTCTTT. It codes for CASSLKGGVGEAFF.

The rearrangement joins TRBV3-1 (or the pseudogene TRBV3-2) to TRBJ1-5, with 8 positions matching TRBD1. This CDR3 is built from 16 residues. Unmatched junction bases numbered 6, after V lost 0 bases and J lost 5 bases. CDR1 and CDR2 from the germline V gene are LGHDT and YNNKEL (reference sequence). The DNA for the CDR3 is TGTGCCAGCAGCCAAGAACCGGGACAGGTGGATCAGCCCCAGCATTTT. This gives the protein CASSQEPGQVDQPQHF.

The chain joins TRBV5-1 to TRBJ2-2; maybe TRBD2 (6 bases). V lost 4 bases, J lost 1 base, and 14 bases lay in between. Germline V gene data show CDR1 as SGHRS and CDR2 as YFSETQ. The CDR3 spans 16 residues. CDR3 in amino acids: CASSPEGRGNTGELFF. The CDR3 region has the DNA TGCGCCAGCAGCCCGGAAGGGCGGGGGAACACCGGGGAGCTGTTTTTT.

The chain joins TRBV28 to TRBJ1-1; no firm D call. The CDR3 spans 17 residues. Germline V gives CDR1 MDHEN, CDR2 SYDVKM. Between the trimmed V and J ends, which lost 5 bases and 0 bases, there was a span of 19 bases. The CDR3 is CASSQADSLEMNTEAFF. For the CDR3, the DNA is TGTGCCAGCAGTCAGGCAGATTCTCTTGAGATGAACACTGAAGCTTTCTTT.

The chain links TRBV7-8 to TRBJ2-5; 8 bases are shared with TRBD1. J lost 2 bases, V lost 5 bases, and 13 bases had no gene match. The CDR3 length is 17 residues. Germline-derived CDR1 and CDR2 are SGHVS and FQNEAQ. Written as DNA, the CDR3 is TGTGCCAGCAGCCTTCAGACAGGGGTTCAACCACAAGAGACCCAGTACTTC. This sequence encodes CASSLQTGVQPQETQYF.

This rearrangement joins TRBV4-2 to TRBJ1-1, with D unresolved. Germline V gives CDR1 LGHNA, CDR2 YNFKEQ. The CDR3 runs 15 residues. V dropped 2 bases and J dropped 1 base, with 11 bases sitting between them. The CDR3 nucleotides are TGTGCCAGCAGCCAAACGTACTCCGCGAACACTGAAGCTTTCTTT. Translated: CASSQTYSANTEAFF.